This T cell receptor (beta chain) was recovered during a study of CD8+ T cells in alopecia areata. About the research overall: Each of the treated patients was given oral tofacitinib, 5 to 10 mg twice daily, for moderate-to-severe alopecia areata. Overall study results and limits: Affected scalp, especially in alopecia totalis/universalis, had a higher clonality than normal scalp did. TCRs were shared less clearly across patients than in mice, possibly for HLA-related reasons.

Reverse transcribed after extraction, RNA yielded cDNA as the sequencing template. The data were produced by immunoSEQ multiplex PCR, yet TCRdb's version contains in-frame clones alone and is incomplete. Of 200,000 to 250,000 clones in the sample, more than 45% are singletons; the top ten hold approximately 0.44%. PBMC-derived CD4+ and CD8+ T cells were sorted. This clone was found a few times. Antigen: not known. Germline V gene data show CDR1 as SNHLY and CDR2 as FYNNEI. V was shortened by 6 bases and J by 3 bases, with 8 bases between the two germline ends. This CDR3 spans 12 amino acids. The rearrangement links TRBV2 to TRBJ1-2; D is undetermined. This sequence was found in a human donor with alopecia areata. Sequenced material: CD4+ T cells sorted from blood, taken at week 0. This CDR3 is CASSSAYYGYTF. The CDR3 DNA sequence: TGTGCCAGCAGCTCGGCGTACTATGGCTACACCTTC.